The 10 T cell receptor beta chains given below trace back to one sample, sequenced in a study of T cell changes during pregnancy in multiple sclerosis. Clones were sequenced by immunoSEQ multiplex PCR, and TCRdb holds only the in-frame ones, with some missing. The data hold 66,000 or so clones, with roughly 90% observed a single time. Sequencing used CD8+ T cells from peripheral blood mononuclear cells, obtained before pregnancy. Receptors were obtained from a female donor with multiple sclerosis, enrolled in a pregnancy study.

This chain links TRBV4-1 with TRBJ2-7; D call uncertain. V dropped 4 bases and J dropped 2 bases, with 9 bases sitting between them. CDR3 length: 13 residues. Germline V gene lookup returns CDR1 MGHRA and CDR2 YSYEKL. CDR3 nucleotide sequence: TGCGCCAGCAGCCCGACAAGCACCTACGAGCAGTACTTC. It encodes CASSPTSTYEQYF.

The rearrangement joins TRBV14 to TRBJ2-1; TRBD1 agrees at 7 bases. J gave up 6 bases and V 7 bases, and 6 bases lay outside the gene matches. CDR1 SGHDN and CDR2 FVKESK come from the germline V gene. The CDR3 contains 13 residues. CDR3 amino acids: CASKRQGSNEQFF. The CDR3, as DNA: TGTGCCAGCAAACGACAGGGTAGCAATGAGCAGTTCTTC.

The chain joins TRBV19 to TRBJ2-1; D gene ambiguous. The CDR3 consists of 13 residues. Germline V gene data show CDR1 as LNHDA and CDR2 as SQIVND (reference sequence). The V gene lost 1 base and the J gene lost 5 bases, with 6 bases spanning the gap. CDR3 amino acids: CASSIGLNNEQFF. CDR3 DNA sequence: TGTGCCAGTAGTATAGGACTGAACAATGAGCAGTTCTTC.

CDR3 in amino acids: CASSTPTDTQYF. Written as DNA, the CDR3 is TGTGCCAGCAGCACTCCTACAGATACGCAGTATTTT. The V call is TRBV7-6, the J call TRBJ2-3; no clear D gene. Germline CDR1 reads SGHVS; CDR2 reads FNYEAQ. Trimming took off 5 bases at V and 3 bases at J, with 6 bases between the two ends. The CDR3 totals 12 residues.

This clone was picked up one time. The rearrangement links TRBV30 to TRBJ1-5; TRBD1 aligns across 7 bases. Germline CDR1 GTSNPN, CDR2 SVGIG (reference sequence). The CDR3 is made up of 14 amino acids. Trimming cost V 0 bases and J 4 bases; bases outside gene matches: 3. The CDR3 nucleotides read TGTGCCTGGAGTGTACAGGGGTTTAATCAGCCCCAGCATTTT. This gives the protein CAWSVQGFNQPQHF.

This rearrangement joins TRBV27 to TRBJ2-1, with TRBD2 identical over 9 bases. J gave up 0 bases and V 5 bases, and 8 bases lay outside the gene matches. Germline loops: CDR1 MNHEY, CDR2 SMNVEV (reference sequence). The CDR3 contains 17 residues. CDR3 region: CASSPTRAGGSYNEQFF. DNA for the CDR3: TGTGCCAGCAGTCCTACCCGAGCGGGGGGCTCCTACAATGAGCAGTTCTTC.

This chain uses TRBV6-5 with TRBJ2-1, with a possible D match to TRBD1 (6 bases). Trimming pared 4 bases from V and 3 bases from J, leaving 13 bases between. From germline, CDR1 is MNHEY and CDR2 SVGAGI. The CDR3 spans 15 residues. In DNA form, the CDR3 reads TGTGCCAGCAGTTCGGACAGCCCGGTCTACAATGAGCAGTTCTTC. Protein product: CASSSDSPVYNEQFF.

The rearrangement joins TRBV5-6 to TRBJ2-1; a weak D match, TRBD2 (5 bases). The germline CDR1 and CDR2 sequences are SGHDT and YYEEEE. Trimming left V 1 base short and J 9 bases short, with 11 bases between. This CDR3 is built from 13 residues. Here the CDR3 reads CASSLSAVGEQFF. The DNA of the CDR3 is TGTGCCAGCAGCTTGTCAGCGGTTGGTGAGCAGTTCTTC.

This chain joins TRBV2 and TRBJ1-2, with D perhaps TRBD1 (5 bases). V was pared by 10 bases and J by 8 bases, with 11 bases between. The CDR3 loop spans 10 amino acids. The germline CDR1 and CDR2 sequences are SNHLY and FYNNEI. The CDR3 loop reads CATSGSGYTF. Here the CDR3 DNA reads TGTGCCACCTCAGGGTCCGGCTACACCTTC. Drawing the rest from reference TRBV2 and TRBJ1-2, the complete variable domain is EPEVTQTPSHQVTQMGQEVILRCVPISNHLYFYWYRQILGQKVEFLVSFYNNEISEKSEIFDDQFSVERPDGSNFTLKIRSTKLEDSAMYFCATSGSGYTFGSGTRLTVV.

The table lists this clone with a count of one. This rearrangement joins TRBV27 to TRBJ2-4, with D tentatively TRBD2 (6 bases). The CDR3 is made up of 14 amino acids. The V gene's germline CDR1 is MNHEY and CDR2 SMNVEV (reference sequence). The V gene lost 6 bases and the J gene lost 10 bases, with 19 bases spanning the gap. The CDR3 loop reads CASSNRPGAEIQYF. Written as DNA, the CDR3 is TGTGCCAGCAGCAACAGGCCGGGAGCAGAGATTCAGTACTTC.